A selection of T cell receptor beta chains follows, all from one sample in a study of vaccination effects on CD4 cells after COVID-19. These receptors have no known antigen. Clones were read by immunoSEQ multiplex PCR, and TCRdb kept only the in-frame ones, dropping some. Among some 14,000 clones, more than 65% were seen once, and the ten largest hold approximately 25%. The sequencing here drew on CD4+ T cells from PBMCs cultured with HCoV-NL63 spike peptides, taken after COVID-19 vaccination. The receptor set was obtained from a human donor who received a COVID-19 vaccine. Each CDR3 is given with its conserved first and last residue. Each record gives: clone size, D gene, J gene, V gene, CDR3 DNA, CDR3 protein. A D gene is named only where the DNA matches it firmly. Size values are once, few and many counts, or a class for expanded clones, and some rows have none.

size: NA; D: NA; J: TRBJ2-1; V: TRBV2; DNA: TGTGCCAGCAGTGAATTAAGCAGGGTAGATGAGCAGTTCTTC; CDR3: CASSELSRVDEQFF
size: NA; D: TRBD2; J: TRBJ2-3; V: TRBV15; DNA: TGTGCCACCAGCAACGTAGCGGGGAGCACAGATACGCAGTATTTT; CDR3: CATSNVAGSTDTQYF
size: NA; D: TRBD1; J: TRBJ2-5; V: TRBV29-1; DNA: TGCAGCGTCGACAGGGGGCAGGGAGAGACCCAGTACTTC; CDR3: CSVDRGQGETQYF
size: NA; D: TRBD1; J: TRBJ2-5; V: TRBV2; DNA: TGTGCCAGCAGTGAAGCAGGGGGCGCCACCCAGTACTTC; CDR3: CASSEAGGATQYF
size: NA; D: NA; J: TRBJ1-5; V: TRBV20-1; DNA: TGCAGTGCTAGCGGGGCTCAGCCCCAGCATTTT; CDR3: CSASGAQPQHF
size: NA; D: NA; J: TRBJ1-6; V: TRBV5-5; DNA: TGTGCCAGCAGCTCGAACAGGGATTCACCCCTCCACTTT; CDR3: CASSSNRDSPLHF
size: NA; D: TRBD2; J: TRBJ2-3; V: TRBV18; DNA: TGTGCCAGCTCACCGTCGGGGGGAAGCACAGATACGCAGTATTTT; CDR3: CASSPSGGSTDTQYF
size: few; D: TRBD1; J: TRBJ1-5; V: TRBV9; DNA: TGTGCCAGCAGCGCGACGGACAGGGTGGCTCAGCCCCAGCATTTT; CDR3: CASSATDRVAQPQHF
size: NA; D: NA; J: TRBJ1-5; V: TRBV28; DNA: TGTGCCAGCAGTACCCTAACAGGGAGCAATCAGCCCCAGCATTTT; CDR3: CASSTLTGSNQPQHF
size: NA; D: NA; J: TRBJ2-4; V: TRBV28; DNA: TGTGCCAGCAGACAGGGTACAAACATTCAGTACTTC; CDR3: CASRQGTNIQYF
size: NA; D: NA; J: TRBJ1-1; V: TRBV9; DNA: TGTGCCAGCAGCGGCGGGACTCCGGCGGCGTACACTGAAGCTTTCTTT; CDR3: CASSGGTPAAYTEAFF
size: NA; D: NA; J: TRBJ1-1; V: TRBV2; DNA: TGTGCCAGCAGCGTACAGGTGATGAACACTGAAGCTTTCTTT; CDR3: CASSVQVMNTEAFF
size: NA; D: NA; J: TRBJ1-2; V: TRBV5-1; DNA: TGCGCCAGCAGCGCGGACGCTAACTATGGCTACACCTTC; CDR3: CASSADANYGYTF
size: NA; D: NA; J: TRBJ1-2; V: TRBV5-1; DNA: TGCGCCAGCAGCTTGGATCAGGGCCAGGGTGGCTACACCTTC; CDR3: CASSLDQGQGGYTF
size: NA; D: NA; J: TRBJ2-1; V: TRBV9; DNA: TGTGCCAGCAGCCCAAGGGAAAAGTCCTACAATGAGCAGTTCTTC; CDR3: CASSPREKSYNEQFF
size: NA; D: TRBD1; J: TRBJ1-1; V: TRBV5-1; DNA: TGCGCCAGCAGCTTGAGACAGGGAACAAAAGAAGCTTTCTTT; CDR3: CASSLRQGTKEAFF
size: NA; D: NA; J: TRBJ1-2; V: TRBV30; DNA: TGTGCCTGGAGGGTGGCAGGAGACTATGGCTACACCTTC; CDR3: CAWRVAGDYGYTF
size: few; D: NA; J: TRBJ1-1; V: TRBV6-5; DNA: TGTGCCAGCAGTTACTCAGGGAGGGGTGAAGCTTTCTTT; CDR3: CASSYSGRGEAFF
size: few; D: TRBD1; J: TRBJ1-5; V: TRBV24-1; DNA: TGTGCCACCAGTGACGGGACAGTTAATCAGCCCCAGCATTTT; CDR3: CATSDGTVNQPQHF
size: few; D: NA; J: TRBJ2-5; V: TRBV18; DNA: TGTGCCAGCTCACTATCTGAAGGGCTAGCATGGACCCAGTACTTC; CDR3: CASSLSEGLAWTQYF
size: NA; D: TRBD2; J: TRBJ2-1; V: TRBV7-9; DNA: TGTGCCAGCAGACCGAGACCGGGACTAGTAAATGAGCAGTTCTTC; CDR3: CASRPRPGLVNEQFF
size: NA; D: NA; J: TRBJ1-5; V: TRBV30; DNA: TGTGCCTGGAGTGTAGGCCGGCAGTATAGCAATCAGCCCCAGCATTTT; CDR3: CAWSVGRQYSNQPQHF
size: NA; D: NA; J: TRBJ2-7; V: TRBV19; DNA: TGTGCCAGTAGGCCCAGGAGCGACCTCTCCTACGAGCAGTACTTC; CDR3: CASRPRSDLSYEQYF
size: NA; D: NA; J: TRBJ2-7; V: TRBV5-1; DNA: TGCGCCAGCAGCCTGACTGGGTACCACGAGCAGTACTTC; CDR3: CASSLTGYHEQYF
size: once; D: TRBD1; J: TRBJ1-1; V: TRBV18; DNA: TGTGCCAGCTCAGCCGGGACAGGGAATTCGGGCACTGAAGCTTTCTTT; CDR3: CASSAGTGNSGTEAFF
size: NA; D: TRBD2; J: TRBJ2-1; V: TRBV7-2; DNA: TGTGCCGGCAGCTTAGCGTCTAGCGGGGGCTACAATGAGCAGTTCTTC; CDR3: CAGSLASSGGYNEQFF
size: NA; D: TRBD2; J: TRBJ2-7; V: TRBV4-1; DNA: TGCGCCAGCAGCCAGCTCGAGGAATGGGACTATCTCCCTGAGCAGTACTTC; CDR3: CASSQLEEWDYLPEQYF
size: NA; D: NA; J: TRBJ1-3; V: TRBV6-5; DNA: TGTGCCAGCAGTTACTCGATGGCAGGGGCTGGAAACACCATATATTTT; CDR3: CASSYSMAGAGNTIYF
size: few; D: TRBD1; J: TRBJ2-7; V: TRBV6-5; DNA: TGTGCCAGCAGCCGGACAGGTGAAGGCGAGCAGTACTTC; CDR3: CASSRTGEGEQYF
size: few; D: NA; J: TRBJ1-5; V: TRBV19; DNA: TGTGCCAGTAGTATACAGGGATCACCCCAGCATTTT; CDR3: CASSIQGSPQHF
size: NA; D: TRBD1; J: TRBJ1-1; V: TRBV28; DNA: TGTGCCAGCAGTAGGGGGCTAAGCACTGAAGCTTTCTTT; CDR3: CASSRGLSTEAFF
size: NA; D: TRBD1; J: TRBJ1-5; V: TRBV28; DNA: TGTGCCAGCAGCAACAGGGGGTTTGGCAATCAGCCCCAGCATTTT; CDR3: CASSNRGFGNQPQHF
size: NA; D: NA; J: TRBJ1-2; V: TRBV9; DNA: TGTGCCAGCAGCGCAGACGGCCCCAGGGGCTACACCTTC; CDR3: CASSADGPRGYTF
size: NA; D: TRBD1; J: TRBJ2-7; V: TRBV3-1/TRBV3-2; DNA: TGTGCCAGCAGCGACAGGGGATCCTACGAGCAGTACTTC; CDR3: CASSDRGSYEQYF
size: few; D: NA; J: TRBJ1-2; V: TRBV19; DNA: TGTGCCAGTAGTGCTGACACTCCCTATGGCTACACCTTC; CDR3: CASSADTPYGYTF
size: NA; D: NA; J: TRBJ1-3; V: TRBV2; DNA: TGTGCCAGCAGTCTCGACAGAGTTTCTGGAAACACCATATATTTT; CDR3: CASSLDRVSGNTIYF
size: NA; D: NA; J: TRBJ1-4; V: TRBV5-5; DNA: TGTGCCAGCAGCTCAGGACGCCTGCAGAATGAAAAACTGTTTTTT; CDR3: CASSSGRLQNEKLFF
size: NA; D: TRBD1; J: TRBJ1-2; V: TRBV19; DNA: TGTGCCAGTAGCCAAGGACAGGGGTTAAACGCCTTC; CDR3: CASSQGQGLNAF
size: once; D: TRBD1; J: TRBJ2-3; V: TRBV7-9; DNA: TGTGCCAGCAGCTCTCTATGGACAGGGTCGACAGATACGCAGTATTTT; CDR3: CASSSLWTGSTDTQYF
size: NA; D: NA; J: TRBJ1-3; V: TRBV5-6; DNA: TGTGCCAGCAGCTTGGGGTCCCCACCTGGAAACACCATATATTTT; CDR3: CASSLGSPPGNTIYF
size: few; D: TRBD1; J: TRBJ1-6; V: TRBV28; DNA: TGTGCCAGCAGGGGGACAGCTAATTCACCCCTCCACTTT; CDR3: CASRGTANSPLHF
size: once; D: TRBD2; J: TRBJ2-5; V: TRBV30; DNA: TGTGCCTGGAGTACTAGCGTCACGAAGACCCAGTACTTC; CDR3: CAWSTSVTKTQYF
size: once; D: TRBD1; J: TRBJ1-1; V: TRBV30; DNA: TGTGCCTGGAGGATAACAGGGGCCCCGAACACTGAAGCTTTCTTT; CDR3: CAWRITGAPNTEAFF
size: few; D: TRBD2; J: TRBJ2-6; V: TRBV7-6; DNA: TGTGCCAGCAGCCGTAGCGGGACTGGGGCCAACGTCCTGACTTTC; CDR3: CASSRSGTGANVLTF
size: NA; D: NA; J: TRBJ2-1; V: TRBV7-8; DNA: TGTGCCAGCAGCTTAGCGCCGGGTGGTACCTACAATGAGCAGTTCTTC; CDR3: CASSLAPGGTYNEQFF
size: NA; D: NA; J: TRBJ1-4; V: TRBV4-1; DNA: TGCGCCAGCAGCCAAGTTGTGGGAGAAAAACTGTTTTTT; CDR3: CASSQVVGEKLFF
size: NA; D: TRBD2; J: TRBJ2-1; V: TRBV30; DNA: TGTGCCTGGAGACTCGCTAGCGGGATAGGACTGTTCTTC; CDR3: CAWRLASGIGLFF
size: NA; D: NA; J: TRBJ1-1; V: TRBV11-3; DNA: TGTGCCAGCAGCTTAGGCGGGGGGGCAGCGGCTGAAGCTTTCTTT; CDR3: CASSLGGGAAAEAFF
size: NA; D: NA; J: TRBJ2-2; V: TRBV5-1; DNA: TGCGCCAGCAGCTTGGATGGCCGAAACACCGGGGAGCTGTTTTTT; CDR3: CASSLDGRNTGELFF
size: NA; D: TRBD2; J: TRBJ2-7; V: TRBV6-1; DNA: TGTGCCAGCAGTGAAGTAGCGGGAGGGGACTACGAGCAGTACTTC; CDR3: CASSEVAGGDYEQYF
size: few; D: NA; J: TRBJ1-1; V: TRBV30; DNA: TGTGCCTGGAGGATCGGAGGTCTAGCTTTCTTT; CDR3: CAWRIGGLAFF
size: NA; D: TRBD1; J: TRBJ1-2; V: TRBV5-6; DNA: TGTGCCAGCAGCGATACAGGGGGCGGCTATGGCTACACCTTC; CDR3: CASSDTGGGYGYTF
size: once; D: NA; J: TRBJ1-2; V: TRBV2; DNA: TGTGCCAGCAGTGAAGGGGGGACATGGACGAGCTATGGCTACACCTTC; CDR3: CASSEGGTWTSYGYTF
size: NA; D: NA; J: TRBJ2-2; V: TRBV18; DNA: TGTGCCACCCTCCAAACGGGACTCCGGGACACCGGGGAGCTGTTTTTT; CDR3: CATLQTGLRDTGELFF